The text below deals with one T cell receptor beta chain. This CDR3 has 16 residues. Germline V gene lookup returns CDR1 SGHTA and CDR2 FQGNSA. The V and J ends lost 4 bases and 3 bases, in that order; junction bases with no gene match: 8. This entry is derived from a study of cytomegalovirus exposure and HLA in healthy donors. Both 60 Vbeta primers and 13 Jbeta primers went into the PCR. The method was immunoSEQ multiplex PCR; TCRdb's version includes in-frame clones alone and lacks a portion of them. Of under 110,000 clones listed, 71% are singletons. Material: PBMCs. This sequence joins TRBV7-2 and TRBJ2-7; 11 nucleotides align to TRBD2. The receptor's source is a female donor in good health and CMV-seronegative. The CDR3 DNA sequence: TGTGCCAGCAGCTCAAGAACTAGCGGGGGTCGCTACGAGCAGTACTTC. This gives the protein CASSSRTSGGRYEQYF. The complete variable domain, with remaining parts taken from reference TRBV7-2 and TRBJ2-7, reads GAGVSQSPSNKVTEKGKDVELRCDPISGHTALYWYRQSLGQGLEFLIYFQGNSAPDKSGLPSDRFSAERTGGSVSTLTIQRTQQEDSAVYLCASSSRTSGGRYEQYFGPGTRLTVT.